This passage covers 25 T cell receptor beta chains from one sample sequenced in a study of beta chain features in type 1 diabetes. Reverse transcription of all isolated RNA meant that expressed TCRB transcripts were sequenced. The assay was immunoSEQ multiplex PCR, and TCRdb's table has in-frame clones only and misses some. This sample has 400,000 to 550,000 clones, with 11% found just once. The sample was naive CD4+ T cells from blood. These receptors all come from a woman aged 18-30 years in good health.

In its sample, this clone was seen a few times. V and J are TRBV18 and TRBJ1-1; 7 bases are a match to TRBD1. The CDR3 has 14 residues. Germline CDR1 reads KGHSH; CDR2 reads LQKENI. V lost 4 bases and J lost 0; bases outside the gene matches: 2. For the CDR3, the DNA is TGTGCCAGCTCACGACAGGGCTTGAACACTGAAGCTTTCTTT. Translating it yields CASSRQGLNTEAFF.

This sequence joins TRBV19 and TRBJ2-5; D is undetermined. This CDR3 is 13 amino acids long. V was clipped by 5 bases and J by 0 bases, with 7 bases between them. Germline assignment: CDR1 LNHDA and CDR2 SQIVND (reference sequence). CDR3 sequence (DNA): TGTGCCAGTAGTTTACAGTACCAAGAGACCCAGTACTTC. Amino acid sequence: CASSLQYQETQYF.

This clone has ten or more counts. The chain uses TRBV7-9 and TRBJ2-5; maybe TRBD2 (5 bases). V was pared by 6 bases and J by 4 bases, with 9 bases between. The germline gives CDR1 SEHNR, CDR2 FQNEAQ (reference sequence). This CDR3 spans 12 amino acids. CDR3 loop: CASRTAGETQYF. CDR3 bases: TGTGCCAGCAGGACCGCGGGAGAGACCCAGTACTTC.

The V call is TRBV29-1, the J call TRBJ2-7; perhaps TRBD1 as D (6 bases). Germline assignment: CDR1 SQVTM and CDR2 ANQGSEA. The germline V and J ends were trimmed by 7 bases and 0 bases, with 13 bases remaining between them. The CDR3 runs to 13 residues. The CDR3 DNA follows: TGCAGCGCAGTACAGGGCTCCTCCTACGAGCAGTACTTC. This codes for CSAVQGSSYEQYF.

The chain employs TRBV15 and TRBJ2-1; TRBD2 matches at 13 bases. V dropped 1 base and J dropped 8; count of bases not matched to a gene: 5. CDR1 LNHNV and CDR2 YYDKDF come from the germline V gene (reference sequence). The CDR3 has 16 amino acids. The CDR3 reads CATSRGGLAGADEQFF. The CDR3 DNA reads TGTGCCACCAGCAGAGGAGGACTAGCGGGAGCCGATGAGCAGTTCTTC.

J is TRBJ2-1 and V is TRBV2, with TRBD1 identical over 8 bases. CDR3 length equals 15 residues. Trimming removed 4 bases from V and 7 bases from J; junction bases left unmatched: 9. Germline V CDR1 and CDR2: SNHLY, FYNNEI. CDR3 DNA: TGTGCCAGCAGTGTGTCAGGGGGCTCGGGAAATGAGCAGTTCTTC. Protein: CASSVSGGSGNEQFF.

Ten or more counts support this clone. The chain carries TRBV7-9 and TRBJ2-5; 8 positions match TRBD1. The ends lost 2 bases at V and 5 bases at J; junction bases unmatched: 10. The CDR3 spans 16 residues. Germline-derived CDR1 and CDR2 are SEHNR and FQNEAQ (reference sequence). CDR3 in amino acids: CASSLSRAGGPETQYF. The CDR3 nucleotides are TGTGCCAGCAGCTTATCTCGGGCAGGGGGCCCGGAGACCCAGTACTTC.

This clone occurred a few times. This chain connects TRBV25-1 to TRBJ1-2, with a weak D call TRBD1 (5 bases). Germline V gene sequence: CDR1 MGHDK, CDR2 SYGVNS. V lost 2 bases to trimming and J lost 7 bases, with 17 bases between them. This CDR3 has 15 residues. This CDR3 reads CASSENQGANRGYTF. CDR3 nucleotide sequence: TGTGCCAGCAGTGAAAACCAGGGAGCCAATCGTGGCTACACCTTC.

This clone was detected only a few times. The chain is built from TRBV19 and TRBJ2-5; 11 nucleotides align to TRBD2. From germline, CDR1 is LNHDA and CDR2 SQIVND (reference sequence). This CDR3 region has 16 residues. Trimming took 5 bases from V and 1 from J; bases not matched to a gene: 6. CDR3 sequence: CASSLGGTSGQETQYF. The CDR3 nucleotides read TGTGCCAGTAGTCTCGGAGGGACTAGCGGCCAAGAGACCCAGTACTTC. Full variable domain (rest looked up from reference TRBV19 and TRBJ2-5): DGGITQSPKYLFRKEGQNVTLSCEQNLNHDAMYWYRQDPGQGLRLIYYSQIVNDFQKGDIAEGYSVSREKKESFPLTVTSAQKNPTAFYLCASSLGGTSGQETQYFGPGTRLLVL.

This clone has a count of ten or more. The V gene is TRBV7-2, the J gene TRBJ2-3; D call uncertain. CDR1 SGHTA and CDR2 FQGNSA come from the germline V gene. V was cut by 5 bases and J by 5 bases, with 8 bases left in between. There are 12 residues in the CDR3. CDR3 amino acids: CASSLSVDTQYF. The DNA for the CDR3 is TGTGCCAGCAGCCTATCGGTAGATACGCAGTATTTT. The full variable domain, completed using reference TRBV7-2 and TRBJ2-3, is GAGVSQSPSNKVTEKGKDVELRCDPISGHTALYWYRQSLGQGLEFLIYFQGNSAPDKSGLPSDRFSAERTGGSVSTLTIQRTQQEDSAVYLCASSLSVDTQYFGPGTRLTVL.

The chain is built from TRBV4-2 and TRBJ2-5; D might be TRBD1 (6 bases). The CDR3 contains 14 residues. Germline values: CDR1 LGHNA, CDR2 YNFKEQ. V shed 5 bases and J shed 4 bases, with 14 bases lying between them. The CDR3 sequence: CASSLGQTGETQYF. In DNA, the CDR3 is TGTGCCAGCAGCTTGGGACAAACGGGAGAGACCCAGTACTTC.

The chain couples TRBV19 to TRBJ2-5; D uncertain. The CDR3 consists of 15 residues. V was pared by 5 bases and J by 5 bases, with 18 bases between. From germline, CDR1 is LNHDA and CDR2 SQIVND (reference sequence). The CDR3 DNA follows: TGTGCCAGTAGTTCCTGGAAAAGGGATCGGGAGACCCAGTACTTC. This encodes CASSSWKRDRETQYF.

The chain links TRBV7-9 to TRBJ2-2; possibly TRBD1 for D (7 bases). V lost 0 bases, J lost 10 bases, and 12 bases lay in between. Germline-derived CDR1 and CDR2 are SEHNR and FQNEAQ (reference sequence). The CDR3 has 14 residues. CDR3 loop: CASSLAPGGMELFF. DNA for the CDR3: TGTGCCAGCAGCTTAGCCCCAGGGGGGATGGAGCTGTTTTTT.

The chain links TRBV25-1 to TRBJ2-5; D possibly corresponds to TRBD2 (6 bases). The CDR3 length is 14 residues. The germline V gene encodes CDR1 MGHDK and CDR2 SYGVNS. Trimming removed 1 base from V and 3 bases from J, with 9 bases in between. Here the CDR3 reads CASSELGGKETQYF. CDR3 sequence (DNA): TGTGCCAGCAGTGAATTAGGAGGGAAAGAGACCCAGTACTTC.

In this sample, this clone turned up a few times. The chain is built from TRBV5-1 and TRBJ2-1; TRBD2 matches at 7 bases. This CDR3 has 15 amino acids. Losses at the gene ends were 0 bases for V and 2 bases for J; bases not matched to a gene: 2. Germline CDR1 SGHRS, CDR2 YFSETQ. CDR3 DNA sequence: TGCGCCAGCAGCTTGGGCGGGAGAACCTACAATGAGCAGTTCTTC. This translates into CASSLGGRTYNEQFF.

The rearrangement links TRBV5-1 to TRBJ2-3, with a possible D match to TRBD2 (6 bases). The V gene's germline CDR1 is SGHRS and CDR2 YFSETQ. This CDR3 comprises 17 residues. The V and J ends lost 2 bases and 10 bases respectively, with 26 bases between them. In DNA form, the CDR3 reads TGCGCCAGCAGCTTCCCGAATGGAGCGGGCGAGGCGAAGGCGCAGTATTTT. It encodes CASSFPNGAGEAKAQYF.

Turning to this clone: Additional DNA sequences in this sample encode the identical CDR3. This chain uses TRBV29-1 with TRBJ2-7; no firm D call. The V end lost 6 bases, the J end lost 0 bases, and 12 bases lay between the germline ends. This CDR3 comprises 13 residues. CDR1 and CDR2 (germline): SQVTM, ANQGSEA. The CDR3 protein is CSVDLPSSYEQYF. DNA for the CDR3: TGCAGCGTGGACCTTCCGAGCTCCTACGAGCAGTACTTC.

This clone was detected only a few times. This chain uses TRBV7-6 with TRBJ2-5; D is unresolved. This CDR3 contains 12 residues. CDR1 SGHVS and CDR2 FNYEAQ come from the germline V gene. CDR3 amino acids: CASRSEGETQYF. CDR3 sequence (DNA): TGTGCTAGCCGATCAGAAGGAGAGACCCAGTACTTC.

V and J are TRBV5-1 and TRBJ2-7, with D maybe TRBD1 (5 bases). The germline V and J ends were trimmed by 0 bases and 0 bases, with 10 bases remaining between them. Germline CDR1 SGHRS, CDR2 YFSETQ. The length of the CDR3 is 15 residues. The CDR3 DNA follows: TGCGCCAGCAGCTTGGCAGGGCCCAGCTCCTACGAGCAGTACTTC. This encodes CASSLAGPSSYEQYF.

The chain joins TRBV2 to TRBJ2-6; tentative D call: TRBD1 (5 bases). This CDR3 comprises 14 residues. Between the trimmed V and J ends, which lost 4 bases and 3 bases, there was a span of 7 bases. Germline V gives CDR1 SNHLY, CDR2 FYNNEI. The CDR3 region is CASSADSGANVLTF. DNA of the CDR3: TGTGCCAGCAGTGCCGACAGTGGGGCCAACGTCCTGACTTTC.

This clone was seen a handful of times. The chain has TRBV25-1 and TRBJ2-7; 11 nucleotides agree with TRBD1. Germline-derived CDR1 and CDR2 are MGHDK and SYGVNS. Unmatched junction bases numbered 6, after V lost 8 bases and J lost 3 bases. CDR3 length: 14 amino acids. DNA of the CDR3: TGTGCCAGCGAAATGGGACAGGGGGGCTACGAGCAGTACTTC. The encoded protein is CASEMGQGGYEQYF.

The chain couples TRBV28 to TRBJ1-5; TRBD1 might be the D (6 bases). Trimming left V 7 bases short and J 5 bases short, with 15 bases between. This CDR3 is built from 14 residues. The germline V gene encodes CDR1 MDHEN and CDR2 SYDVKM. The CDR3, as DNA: TGTGCCAGCATCCCCAGGGGACATTATCAGCCCCAGCATTTT. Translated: CASIPRGHYQPQHF.

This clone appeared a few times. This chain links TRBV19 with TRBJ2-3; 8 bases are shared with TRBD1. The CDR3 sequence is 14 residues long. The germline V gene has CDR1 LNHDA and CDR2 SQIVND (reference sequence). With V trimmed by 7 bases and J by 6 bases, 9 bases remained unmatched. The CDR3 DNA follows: TGTGCCAGTACAACCGGGACAGGATATGATACGCAGTATTTT. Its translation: CASTTGTGYDTQYF.

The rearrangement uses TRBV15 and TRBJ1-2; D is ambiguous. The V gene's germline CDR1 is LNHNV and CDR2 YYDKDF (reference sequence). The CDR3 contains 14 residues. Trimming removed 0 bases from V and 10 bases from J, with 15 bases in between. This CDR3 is CATSRDPRTQNYTF. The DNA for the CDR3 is TGTGCCACCAGCAGAGATCCCAGGACCCAAAACTACACCTTC.

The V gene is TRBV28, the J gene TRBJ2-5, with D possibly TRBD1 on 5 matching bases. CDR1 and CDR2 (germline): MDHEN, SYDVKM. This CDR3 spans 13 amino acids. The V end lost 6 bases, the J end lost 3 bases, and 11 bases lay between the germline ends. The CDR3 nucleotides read TGTGCCAGCAGAGTTACAGGAGAAGAGACCCAGTACTTC. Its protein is CASRVTGEETQYF.